The sequence of this TCR beta chain was determined in a study of blood T cell repertoires in COVID-19. Study-wide context: Material from acute and convalescent COVID-19 was sourced from the United States, Italy and Spain. T cells, B-cell-depleted T cells, or PBMCs supplied cDNA or gDNA.

Authors' data handling: How many nucleated cells were present was estimated from reference gene primer amplification. Here immunoSEQ multiplex PCR was the method, and the copy in TCRdb shows in-frame clones only, minus some. That table is the source of V, J and clone size, and D and trimming were worked out from the DNA. The top ten clones hold 9.5% to 15% of a sample with 200,000 to 250,000 clones, roughly four fifths of them seen once. The CDR3 length is 16 residues. The V end was cut by 0 bases, the J end by 6 bases, with 16 bases between. Germline lookup yields CDR1 SGDLS and CDR2 YYNGEE. The chain couples TRBV9 to TRBJ2-1; no clear D. The specimen was peripheral blood. The sequence derives from a woman in her 40s with acute or convalescent COVID-19. The CDR3 region is CASSVAAALDPNEQFF. CDR3 bases: TGTGCCAGCAGCGTAGCGGCGGCCTTAGACCCCAATGAGCAGTTCTTC.